These 14 T cell receptor beta chains were sequenced from one sample in a study of blood T cells in healthy people across ages. The use of a sample-barcoded 5' primer and a J-beta primer mix characterized a second PCR of about 7 to 12 cycles. TCRdb analysed the 5' RACE reads with MiXCR anew, one entry per CDR3 protein. The sample holds some 1,800,000 distinct CDR3 sequences, more than 35% seen once. The sequencing sample was made of blood. The source is a human donor in good health.

The chain carries TRBV20-1 and TRBJ2-6; D unclear. There are 12 residues in the CDR3. From germline, CDR1 is DFQATT and CDR2 SNEGSKA (reference sequence). V was shortened by 7 bases and J by 2 bases, with 6 bases between the two germline ends. This CDR3 is CSVAPGANVLTF. In DNA form, the CDR3 reads TGCAGTGTGGCGCCTGGGGCCAACGTCCTGACTTTC.

V gene TRBV11-3 combines with J gene TRBJ2-3, with 11 bases identical to TRBD2. Trimming removed 5 bases from V and 2 bases from J; junction bases left unmatched: 9. CDR3 size: 17 residues. Germline V lookup: CDR1 SGHNT, CDR2 YENEEA. The CDR3 coding sequence is TGTGCCAGCAGCCCACAACTACTAGCGGGGGTCACAGATACGCAGTATTTT. The encoded protein is CASSPQLLAGVTDTQYF.

The chain links TRBV29-1 to TRBJ2-5; D gene uncertain. The CDR3 is made up of 9 amino acids. The germline gives CDR1 SQVTM, CDR2 ANQGSEA. Between the trimmed V and J ends, which lost 8 bases and 7 bases, there was a span of 8 bases. CDR3 protein: CSLEGTQYF. In DNA, the CDR3 is TGCAGCTTGGAAGGGACCCAGTACTTC.

This clonotype was picked up a small number of times. The chain carries TRBV29-1 and TRBJ1-4; D gene ambiguous. V lost 7 bases and J lost 4, with 4 bases in between. Germline CDR1 is SQVTM and CDR2 is ANQGSEA. This CDR3 comprises 10 residues. The CDR3 protein is CSGYNEKLFF. The CDR3 DNA is TGCAGCGGGTATAATGAAAAACTGTTTTTT.

This chain connects TRBV20-1 to TRBJ1-2; D is unresolved. Germline V gene lookup returns CDR1 DFQATT and CDR2 SNEGSKA (reference sequence). The germline V and J ends were trimmed by 1 base and 4 bases, with 16 bases remaining between them. CDR3 length equals 15 residues. CDR3 protein: CSARGVGGRTYGYTF. The CDR3 DNA is TGCAGTGCTAGAGGGGTTGGTGGCCGGACCTATGGCTACACCTTC.

CDR3 region: CASSEIPDSAVNNSPLHF. In DNA form, the CDR3 reads TGTGCCAGCAGTGAAATCCCAGACTCGGCAGTAAATAATTCACCCCTCCACTTT. The chain recombines TRBV6-1 with TRBJ1-6, with no clear D. This CDR3 region has 18 residues. V lost 2 bases, J lost 5 bases, and 19 bases lay in between. The germline gives CDR1 MNHNS, CDR2 SASEGT.

This rearrangement joins TRBV2 to TRBJ1-1, with TRBD1 matching 7 bases. Germline V gene sequence: CDR1 SNHLY, CDR2 FYNNEI. Unmatched junction bases numbered 8, after V lost 3 bases and J lost 7 bases. The CDR3 totals 14 residues. CDR3 in DNA: TGTGCCAGCAGTGAGTCGGGACAGAGCTTTGAAGCTTTCTTT. Residues: CASSESGQSFEAFF.

Turning to this clonotype: One end of the junction is discordant with germline, which a read error may explain. V and J are TRBV13 and TRBJ2-4; 8 nucleotides match TRBD2. This CDR3 spans 17 amino acids. Germline-derived CDR1 and CDR2 are PRHDT and FYEKMQ (reference sequence). As DNA, the CDR3 is TGTGCCAACAGCCCTCAAAGGGGACTAGGGGGGCAGGACATTCAGTACTTC. Amino acids: CANSPQRGLGGQDIQYF.

Only a few counts were recorded for this clonotype. The chain is built from TRBV5-4 and TRBJ1-2; D is uncertain. The CDR3 is 13 residues long. V gave up 0 bases and J gave up 8 bases, with 11 bases separating them. The germline V gene has CDR1 SGHNT and CDR2 YYREEE (reference sequence). Written as DNA, the CDR3 is TGTGCCAGCAGCTTGGCCGAAGAACAAGGCTACACCTTC. It codes for CASSLAEEQGYTF. Combining the CDR3 with reference TRBV5-4 and TRBJ1-2 gives the whole variable domain ETGVTQSPTHLIKTRGQQVTLRCSSQSGHNTVSWYQQALGQGPQFIFQYYREEENGRGNFPPRFSGLQFPNYSSELNVNALELDDSALYLCASSLAEEQGYTFGSGTRLTVV.

This sequence joins TRBV28 and TRBJ1-2, with 9 nucleotides matching TRBD1. The V gene's germline CDR1 is MDHEN and CDR2 SYDVKM. The J segment lost 2 bases and the V segment lost 7 bases, leaving 14 bases of the junction unmatched. This CDR3 comprises 17 residues. The CDR3 region is CASTLVGQGRSNYGYTF. CDR3 nucleotides: TGTGCCAGCACCCTTGTAGGACAGGGGCGGTCCAACTATGGCTACACCTTC.

This clonotype was observed a handful of times. This chain uses TRBV20-1 with TRBJ1-1; D may be TRBD1 (5 bases). Germline V lookup: CDR1 DFQATT, CDR2 SNEGSKA (reference sequence). The CDR3 totals 13 residues. V dropped 6 bases and J dropped 2 bases, with 13 bases sitting between them. This CDR3 is CSAGGGSNTEAFF. As DNA, the CDR3 is TGCAGTGCCGGGGGGGGATCAAACACTGAAGCTTTCTTT.

This clonotype was counted at least ten times. The chain uses TRBV5-1 and TRBJ1-2; perhaps TRBD1 as D (6 bases). The germline gives CDR1 SGHRS, CDR2 YFSETQ. Trimming stripped 0 bases from V and 0 bases from J, with 9 bases between. The CDR3 length is 15 residues. The DNA of the CDR3 is TGCGCCAGCAGCTTGGGGGCAGGGGCTAACTATGGCTACACCTTC. Amino acid sequence: CASSLGAGANYGYTF.

The rearrangement links TRBV2 to TRBJ2-7; 7 bases match TRBD1. This CDR3 is 11 amino acids long. The V and J ends lost 3 bases and 8 bases, in that order; junction bases with no gene match: 1. Germline V lookup: CDR1 SNHLY, CDR2 FYNNEI. CDR3 DNA sequence: TGTGCCAGCAGTGAGGACAGGCAGCAGTACTTC. It codes for CASSEDRQQYF.

This clonotype was found a few times. J is TRBJ1-2 and V is TRBV9; D is possibly TRBD1 (5 bases). The CDR3 contains 14 residues. The germline V and J ends were trimmed by 0 bases and 7 bases, with 13 bases remaining between them. CDR1 is SGDLS and CDR2 is YYNGEE in the germline V gene. As DNA, the CDR3 is TGTGCCAGCAGCGTAGGTGGGGCGGGACGTGGCTACACCTTC. It specifies CASSVGGAGRGYTF. The full variable domain, completed using reference TRBV9 and TRBJ1-2, is DSGVTQTPKHLITATGQRVTLRCSPRSGDLSVYWYQQSLDQGLQFLIQYYNGEERAKGNILERFSAQQFPDLHSELNLSSLELGDSALYFCASSVGGAGRGYTFGSGTRLTVV.